The 26 T cell receptor beta chains below all came from one sample that was sequenced in a study of post-analysis software for immune sequencing data. The TCR beta cDNA libraries contained unique molecular identifiers. TCRdb reprocessed the PCR reads with MiXCR, giving one entry per CDR3 protein. The sample carries 500,000 to 600,000 distinct CDR3 sequences, 40% to 50% recorded once. Study conclusions and caveats: Among 4 or 5 TRBV segments more frequent in patients than controls were TRBV5-6, TRBV5-1 and TRBV20-1.

Antigens for these TCRs are unknown. Sequenced material: blood. These receptor sequences come from a girl between 5 and 17 years old with multiple sclerosis.

This chain joins TRBV11-2 and TRBJ1-2; the D gene is possibly TRBD1 (6 bases). Per the germline V gene, CDR1 is SGHAT and CDR2 is FQNNGV. Trimming stripped 1 base from V and 3 bases from J, with 12 bases between. The CDR3 length is 15 residues. The CDR3: CASSLGQANHYGYTF. As DNA, the CDR3 is TGTGCCAGCAGCTTAGGACAGGCCAATCACTATGGCTACACCTTC.

This clonotype was counted only a few times. V usage is TRBV15 and J usage is TRBJ1-2, with D unresolved. Trimming took 3 bases from V and 5 from J, leaving 10 bases between them. This CDR3 has 13 residues. Germline assignment: CDR1 LNHNV and CDR2 YYDKDF (reference sequence). CDR3 bases: TGTGCCACCAGCAGGGGGAGGGAGTATGGCTACACCTTC. Translated, it gives CATSRGREYGYTF.

The rearrangement uses TRBV7-2 and TRBJ2-5; D ambiguous. V was cut by 1 base and J by 4 bases, with 13 bases left in between. Germline assignment: CDR1 SGHTA and CDR2 FQGNSA. CDR3 size: 15 residues. CDR3 in DNA: TGTGCCAGCAGCTTAGATAGGATTCAGTCAGAGACCCAGTACTTC. Protein product: CASSLDRIQSETQYF.

In its sample, this clonotype was seen a few times. This chain links TRBV5-1 with TRBJ2-7; D is undetermined. Germline lookup yields CDR1 SGHRS and CDR2 YFSETQ. CDR3 length: 13 residues. V lost 0 bases and J 4 bases, leaving 8 bases between the germline ends. The CDR3 spells CASSLDGGYEQYF. The CDR3 nucleotides read TGCGCCAGCAGCTTGGATGGTGGTTACGAGCAGTACTTC.

This clonotype was picked up a small number of times. The chain has TRBV24-1 and TRBJ1-5, with D hard to call. Trimming shortened V by 1 base and J by 7 bases, and 10 bases separated the two germline ends. Germline loops: CDR1 KGHDR, CDR2 SFDVKD. CDR3 size: 14 residues. The CDR3 DNA follows: TGTGCCACCAGTGATTTTAAAGGGTACCAGCCCCAGCATTTT. Residues: CATSDFKGYQPQHF.

This clonotype appeared a few times. This chain links TRBV10-3 with TRBJ2-1; 12 bases match TRBD2. From germline, CDR1 is ENHRY and CDR2 SYGVKD. The CDR3 length is 19 residues. With 2 bases clipped from V and 6 bases from J, the junction kept 14 bases outside the gene matches. CDR3 DNA sequence: TGTGCCATCAGTGAGCGCAGAGAATGGACTAGCGGGAAAGGCAATGAGCAGTTCTTC. Amino acid sequence: CAISERREWTSGKGNEQFF.

V gene TRBV12-3 or TRBV12-4 combines with J gene TRBJ2-3, with a weak D call TRBD1 (6 bases). This CDR3 has 15 amino acids. V was clipped by 6 bases and J by 1 base, with 14 bases between them. CDR3 amino acids: CASSPEGDGTDTQYF. The CDR3 nucleotides are TGTGCCAGCAGCCCCGAGGGGGATGGCACAGATACGCAGTATTTT.

This rearrangement joins TRBV30 to TRBJ2-7; 7 bases align to TRBD1. V gave up 3 bases and J gave up 2 bases; unmatched junction bases: 4. The germline V gene has CDR1 GTSNPN and CDR2 SVGIG (reference sequence). The CDR3 totals 13 residues. The CDR3 DNA sequence: TGTGCCTGGAGAGACAGGGCTACCTACGAGCAGTACTTC. Encoded protein: CAWRDRATYEQYF.

This chain joins TRBV4-1 and TRBJ1-1; D gene uncertain. Between the trimmed V and J ends, which lost 1 base and 11 bases, there was a span of 8 bases. The CDR3 runs 11 residues. Germline lookup yields CDR1 MGHRA and CDR2 YSYEKL. The CDR3 coding sequence is TGCGCCAGCAGCCAAGGTACCTGGGCTTTCTTT. Translating it yields CASSQGTWAFF.

The CDR3 reads CSARSEYEQYF. In DNA, the CDR3 is TGCAGTGCTAGATCCGAGTACGAGCAGTACTTC. The J gene is TRBJ2-7, the V gene TRBV20-1, with unresolved D. CDR3 length: 11 residues. V lost 2 bases, J lost 4 bases, and 6 bases lay in between. CDR1 is DFQATT, CDR2 SNEGSKA, per germline (reference sequence).

The rearrangement joins TRBV7-2 to TRBJ2-3; D gene uncertain. V was cut by 2 bases and J by 11 bases, with 11 bases left in between. The CDR3 contains 12 residues. CDR1 and CDR2 from the germline V gene are SGHTA and FQGNSA. Here the CDR3 reads CASSLSARQQYF. The CDR3 nucleotides read TGTGCCAGCAGCTTATCTGCGCGCCAGCAGTATTTT.

The chain couples TRBV24-1 to TRBJ2-1; 10 positions agree with TRBD2. The germline CDR1 and CDR2 sequences are KGHDR and SFDVKD. With 1 base clipped from V and 8 bases from J, the junction kept 4 bases outside the gene matches. The CDR3 is 15 amino acids. The CDR3 DNA reads TGTGCCACCAGTGATTTTACTAGCGGGGTCTATGAGCAGTTCTTC. As protein: CATSDFTSGVYEQFF.

In this sample, this clonotype turned up a few times. The chain carries TRBV6-1 and TRBJ2-4, with 7 bases matching TRBD1. The CDR3 sequence is 16 residues long. Germline CDR1 and CDR2: MNHNS and SASEGT. J was trimmed by 3 bases and V by 1 base; bases with no gene match: 6. CDR3 nucleotide sequence: TGTGCCAGCAGTGAAGTGACCGCAGGGGGCAAAAACATTCAGTACTTC. It specifies CASSEVTAGGKNIQYF.

The V call is TRBV7-8, the J call TRBJ2-3; either TRBD1 or TRBD2 may fit D (5 bases each). The CDR3 contains 15 residues. Germline loops: CDR1 SGHVS, CDR2 FQNEAQ. Trimming stripped 3 bases from V and 2 bases from J, with 12 bases between. The CDR3 DNA sequence: TGTGCCAGCAGCTTGGTCTGGGGGAACACAGATACGCAGTATTTT. Translation: CASSLVWGNTDTQYF.

This clonotype has more than one count but fewer than ten. The chain combines TRBV7-2 with TRBJ2-1; 10 bases are shared with TRBD2. This CDR3 comprises 15 residues. The ends lost 3 bases at V and 4 bases at J; junction bases unmatched: 3. Germline V gene data show CDR1 as SGHTA and CDR2 as FQGNSA. CDR3 sequence: CASSFTSGEYNEQFF. The CDR3 DNA sequence: TGTGCCAGCAGCTTCACTAGCGGGGAGTACAATGAGCAGTTCTTC. The full variable domain, its missing parts supplied by reference TRBV7-2 and TRBJ2-1, is GAGVSQSPSNKVTEKGKDVELRCDPISGHTALYWYRQSLGQGLEFLIYFQGNSAPDKSGLPSDRFSAERTGGSVSTLTIQRTQQEDSAVYLCASSFTSGEYNEQFFGPGTRLTVL.

This clonotype was counted between two and nine times. The V and J genes are TRBV12-3 or TRBV12-4 and TRBJ1-5, with 9 nucleotides matching TRBD1. After removal of 3 bases from V and 2 bases from J, the junction contained 2 bases not matched to a gene. CDR3 size: 15 residues. CDR3 residues: CASSLDRGGNQPQHF. The CDR3 bases are TGTGCCAGCAGTTTGGACAGGGGTGGCAATCAGCCCCAGCATTTT.

This clonotype was picked up a small number of times. V usage is TRBV4-1 and J usage is TRBJ2-4, with a tentative D call TRBD1 (6 bases). The J call could be wrong; TRBJ2-7 is a better fit for the DNA end. The germline V gene has CDR1 MGHRA and CDR2 YSYEKL. The CDR3 has 15 amino acids. The CDR3 DNA sequence: TGCGCCAGCAGCCAATACCAGGGGATCTCCTACGAGCAGTACTTC. Its translation: CASSQYQGISYEQYF.

The genes are TRBV7-8 and TRBJ2-7; 7 nucleotides line up with TRBD1. The CDR3 length is 15 residues. Per germline, CDR1 SGHVS and CDR2 FQNEAQ. The V segment lost 2 bases and the J segment 5 bases; nucleotides outside the gene matches: 9. CDR3 DNA sequence: TGTGCCAGCAGCTTAAGTAGGCTAGGGGGCGACGAGCAGTACTTC. It translates to CASSLSRLGGDEQYF.

Note on this clonotype: It may be a read error: a sequence one base away is much more abundant. The gene calls are TRBV12-3 or TRBV12-4 and TRBJ2-7; D uncertain. The CDR3 runs 11 residues. Trimming took off 8 bases at V and 0 bases at J, with 5 bases between the two ends. As DNA, the CDR3 is TGTGCCAGCGGCCCCTCCTACGAGCAGTACTTC. Amino acids: CASGPSYEQYF.

This chain uses TRBV11-3 with TRBJ2-7; D is perhaps TRBD1 (5 bases). The end of the DNA is better explained by TRBJ2-5, so the J call may be wrong. Germline CDR1 reads SGHNT; CDR2 reads YENEEA. This CDR3 is 14 amino acids long. The CDR3 is CASSLIQGTETQYF. For the CDR3, the DNA is TGTGCCAGCAGCTTAATCCAGGGCACAGAGACCCAGTACTTC.

The genes are TRBV7-6 and TRBJ1-6; no clear D. The V end was cut by 5 bases, the J end by 4 bases, with 3 bases between. The CDR3 runs to 12 residues. Germline V gene lookup returns CDR1 SGHVS and CDR2 FNYEAQ. CDR3 nucleotide sequence: TGTGCCAGCAGCAAATATAATTCACCCCTCCACTTT. Translating gives CASSKYNSPLHF.

This clonotype was found once. CDR3 amino acids: CAISEVGEVGTGYNEQFF. The CDR3 DNA reads as TGTGCCATCAGTGAGGTAGGGGAAGTTGGGACAGGTTACAATGAGCAGTTCTTC. The chain uses TRBV10-3 and TRBJ2-1; 8 positions match TRBD1. Germline V gene data show CDR1 as ENHRY and CDR2 as SYGVKD. The length of the CDR3 is 18 residues. Germline trimming cut 2 bases from V and 4 bases from J; bases unmatched to any gene: 13.

This chain connects TRBV6-6 to TRBJ1-5; D ambiguous. Trimming removed 2 bases at V and 2 bases at J, with 4 bases between. CDR1 is MNHNY and CDR2 is SVGAGI in the germline V gene (reference sequence). The length of the CDR3 is 13 residues. The CDR3: CASSYRGNQPQHF. The CDR3 coding sequence is TGTGCCAGCAGTTACAGGGGCAATCAGCCCCAGCATTTT.

The V gene is TRBV7-6, the J gene TRBJ1-1, with TRBD1 identical over 7 bases. This CDR3 has 17 residues. Germline V gene lookup returns CDR1 SGHVS and CDR2 FNYEAQ. With V trimmed by 4 bases and J by 2 bases, 13 bases remained unmatched. The CDR3 nucleotides read TGTGCCAGCAGCTCCTCCCTCCGACAGGGCCCTAACACTGAAGCTTTCTTT. It encodes CASSSSLRQGPNTEAFF. Looking up the rest from reference TRBV7-6 and TRBJ1-1 gives the full variable domain: GAGVSQSPRYKVTKRGQDVALRCDPISGHVSLYWYRQALGQGPEFLTYFNYEAQQDKSGLPNDRFSAERPEGSISTLTIQRTEQRDSAMYRCASSSSLRQGPNTEAFFGQGTRLTVV.

The rearrangement links TRBV4-1 to TRBJ1-5; D call uncertain. CDR3 length: 14 amino acids. V dropped 4 bases and J dropped 4 bases, with 11 bases sitting between them. Germline values: CDR1 MGHRA, CDR2 YSYEKL. The CDR3 spells CASSPMPINQPQHF. DNA for the CDR3: TGCGCCAGCAGCCCAATGCCTATAAATCAGCCCCAGCATTTT.

This clonotype appeared a few times. The chain joins TRBV7-9 to TRBJ1-6; no firm D call. CDR1 SEHNR and CDR2 FQNEAQ come from the germline V gene (reference sequence). V lost 5 bases to trimming and J lost 7 bases, with 12 bases between them. The CDR3 extends over 14 amino acids. The CDR3 spells CASSAGRPNSPLHF. Written as DNA, the CDR3 is TGTGCCAGCAGCGCTGGACGGCCAAATTCACCCCTCCACTTT.